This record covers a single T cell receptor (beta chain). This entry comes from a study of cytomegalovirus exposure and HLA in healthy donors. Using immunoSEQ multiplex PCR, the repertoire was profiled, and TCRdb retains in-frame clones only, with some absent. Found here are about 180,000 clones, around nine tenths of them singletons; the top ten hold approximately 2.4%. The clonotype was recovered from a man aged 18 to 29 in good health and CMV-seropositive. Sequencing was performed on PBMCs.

The CDR3 here is CASSPRQGSGANVLTF. The CDR3 nucleotides read TGTGCCAGCAGCCCCAGACAGGGCTCTGGGGCCAACGTCCTGACTTTC. This chain links TRBV7-6 with TRBJ2-6; 7 bases match TRBD1. J was trimmed by 0 bases and V by 5 bases; bases with no gene match: 4. The germline gives CDR1 SGHVS, CDR2 FNYEAQ. The CDR3 extends over 16 amino acids.